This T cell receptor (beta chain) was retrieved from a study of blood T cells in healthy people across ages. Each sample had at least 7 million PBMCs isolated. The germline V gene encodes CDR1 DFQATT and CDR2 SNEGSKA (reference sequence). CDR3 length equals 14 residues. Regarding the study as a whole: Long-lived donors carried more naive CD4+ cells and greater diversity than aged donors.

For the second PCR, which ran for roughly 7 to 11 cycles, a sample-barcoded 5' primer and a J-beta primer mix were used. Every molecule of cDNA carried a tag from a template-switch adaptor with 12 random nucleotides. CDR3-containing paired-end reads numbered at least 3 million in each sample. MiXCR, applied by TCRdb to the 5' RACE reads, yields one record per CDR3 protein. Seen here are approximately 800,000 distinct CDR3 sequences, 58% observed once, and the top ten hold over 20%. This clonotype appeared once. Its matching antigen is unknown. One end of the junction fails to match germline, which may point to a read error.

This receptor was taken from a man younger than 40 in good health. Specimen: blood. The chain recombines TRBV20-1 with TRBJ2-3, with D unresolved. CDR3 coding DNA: TGTAGTGCTAGAGACTTACAAATACAGGATACGCAGTATTTT. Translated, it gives CSARDLQIQDTQYF.